This T cell receptor (beta chain) stems from a study of T cells expressing NK-cell markers. Background on the study: According to the study, TCR beta repertoires originated from sorted CD3+CD56+NKG2C+, CD3+CD56+NKG2C- and CD3+CD56-NKG2C+ T cells. Serological testing identified seven of the eight sequenced donors as HCMV-seropositive and one as seronegative. General study points: The CD3+CD56-NKG2C+ fraction of a few donors was likewise dominated by these clonotypes.

A 5'RACE template switching approach incorporating UMIs was used to make TCR beta cDNA. Each CDR3 protein gets one entry in TCRdb, which reprocessed the 5' RACE reads and gives no DNA. The sample table includes fewer than 400,000 distinct CDR3 sequences. Note on this clonotype: What it binds is unknown.

The sequence derives from a man aged 18 to 69 in good health. What was sequenced was blood T cells: a sorted CD56 or NKG2C T cell subset, CD4+ or CD8+ T cells, or bulk PBMC T cells (not recorded which).

CDR3 residues: CASSPVTGGGEQYF. V usage is TRBV7-6 and J usage is TRBJ2-7; TCRdb calls TRBD1, which cannot be checked without DNA. Germline values: CDR1 SGHVS, CDR2 FNYEAQ. The CDR3 consists of 14 residues.